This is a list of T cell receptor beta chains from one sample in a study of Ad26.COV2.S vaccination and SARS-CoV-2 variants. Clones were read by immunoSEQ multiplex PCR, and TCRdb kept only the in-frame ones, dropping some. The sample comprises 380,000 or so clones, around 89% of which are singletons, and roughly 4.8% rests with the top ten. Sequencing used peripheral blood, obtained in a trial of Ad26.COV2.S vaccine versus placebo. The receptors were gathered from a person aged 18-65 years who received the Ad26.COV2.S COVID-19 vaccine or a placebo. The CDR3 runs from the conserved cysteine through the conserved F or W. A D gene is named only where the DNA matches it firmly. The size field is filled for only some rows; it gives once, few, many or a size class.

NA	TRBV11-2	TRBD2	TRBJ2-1	TGTGCCAGCGCGGGGGGGGTATCCTACAATGAGCAGTTCTTC	CASAGGVSYNEQFF
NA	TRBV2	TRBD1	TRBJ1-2	TGTGCCAGCAGCCGGACAGGGCCCTTTTATGGCTACACCTTC	CASSRTGPFYGYTF
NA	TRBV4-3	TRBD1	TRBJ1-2	TGCGCCAGCAGCCAATCAGGACAGGGGGGATATGGCTACACCTTC	CASSQSGQGGYGYTF
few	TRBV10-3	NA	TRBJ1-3	TGTGCCATCAGTGGGGTTGCAGATGGAAACACCATATATTTT	CAISGVADGNTIYF
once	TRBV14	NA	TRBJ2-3	TGTGCCAGCAGCCAAGGAGTCACTTACACAGATACGCAGTATTTT	CASSQGVTYTDTQYF
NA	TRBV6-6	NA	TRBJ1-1	TGTGCCAGCAGTTGGGGTTCTTACACTGAAGCTTTCTTT	CASSWGSYTEAFF
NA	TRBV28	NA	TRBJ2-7	TGTGCCAGCAGGGCTACCGGGAGCCCAGACTACGAGCAGTACTTC	CASRATGSPDYEQYF
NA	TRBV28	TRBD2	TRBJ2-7	TGTGCCAGCAGTTCCCCTGGGACTAGGTACGAGCAGTACTTC	CASSSPGTRYEQYF
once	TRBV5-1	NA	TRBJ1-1	TGCGCCAGCAGCTTGGACGGATACACTGAAGCTTTCTTT	CASSLDGYTEAFF
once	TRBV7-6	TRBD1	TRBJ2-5	TGTGCCAGCAGCCACCGTTACAGGGGGCACCAAGAGACCCAGTACTTC	CASSHRYRGHQETQYF
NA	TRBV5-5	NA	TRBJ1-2	TGTGCCAGCAGCTTGGGGGGGCACAGCTATGGCTACACCTTC	CASSLGGHSYGYTF
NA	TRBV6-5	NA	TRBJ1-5	TGTGCCAGCAGCCAATATAGCAATCAGCCCCAGCATTTT	CASSQYSNQPQHF
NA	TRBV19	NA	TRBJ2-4	TGTGCCAGTAGTCCCGGACAGATCTCCAAAAACATTCAGTACTTC	CASSPGQISKNIQYF
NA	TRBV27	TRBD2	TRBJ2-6	TGTGCCAGCAGTTATCGCCTCGCGGGAGTAGGGGCCAACGTCCTGACTTTC	CASSYRLAGVGANVLTF
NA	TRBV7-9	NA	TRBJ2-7	TGTGCCAGCAGCAACCGGGACCAGGCCTACGAGCAGTACTTC	CASSNRDQAYEQYF
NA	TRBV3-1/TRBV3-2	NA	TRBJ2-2	TGTGCCAGCAGCCAAGACGTGGTGGGGTTAAGGACCGGGGAGCTGTTTTTT	CASSQDVVGLRTGELFF
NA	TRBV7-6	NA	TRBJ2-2	TGTGCCAGCAGCCCCAGAACCGGAGGGCAATCCGGGGAGCTGTTTTTT	CASSPRTGGQSGELFF
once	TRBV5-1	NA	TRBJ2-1	TGCGCCAGCAGCTCTCTTGGACGACATGAGCAGTTCTTC	CASSSLGRHEQFF
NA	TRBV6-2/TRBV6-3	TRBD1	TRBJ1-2	TGTGCCAGCAGCGTACAGGGGTTTGGCTACACCTTC	CASSVQGFGYTF
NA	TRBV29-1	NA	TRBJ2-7	TGCAGCGTTGTGCGAGGGGCTGGGAGCTCCTACGAGCAGTACTTC	CSVVRGAGSSYEQYF
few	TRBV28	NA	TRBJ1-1	TGTGCCAGCAGGTCAGGGTTCGGTGGGACTTTCTTT	CASRSGFGGTFF
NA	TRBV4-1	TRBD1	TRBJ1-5	TGCGCCAGCAGCCAAGGAGGACAGGAGGGTCAGCCCCAGCATTTT	CASSQGGQEGQPQHF
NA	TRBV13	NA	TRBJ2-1	TGTGCCAGCAGCTTTGCCGGGGATGCCCACAATGAGCAGTTCTTC	CASSFAGDAHNEQFF
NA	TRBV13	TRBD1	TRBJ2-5	TGTGCCAGCAGCAAGCGCACCGGGACAGCACAAGAGACCCAGTACTTC	CASSKRTGTAQETQYF
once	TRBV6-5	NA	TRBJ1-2	TGTGCCAGCAGTTACACTGGGGCCGGGGGGGGCTATGGCTACACCTTC	CASSYTGAGGGYGYTF
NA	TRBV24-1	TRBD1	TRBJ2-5	TGTGCCACCAGTGACAATACAGGGGAAGAGACCCAGTACTTC	CATSDNTGEETQYF
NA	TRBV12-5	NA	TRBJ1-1	TGTGCTAGTGGTTTGTTTGCAGGGAGGGTGAACACTGAAGCTTTCTTT	CASGLFAGRVNTEAFF
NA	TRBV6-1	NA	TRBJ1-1	TGTGCCAGCAGTGAATGGGGGAACACTGAAGCTTTCTTT	CASSEWGNTEAFF
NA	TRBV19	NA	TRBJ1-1	TGTGCCAGTAGTATATCCAGGGGAACACTGAACACTGAAGCTTTCTTT	CASSISRGTLNTEAFF
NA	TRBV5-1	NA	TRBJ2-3	TGCGCCAGCAGCTCAGAAGAGCCGTCACTGGATACGCAGTATTTT	CASSSEEPSLDTQYF
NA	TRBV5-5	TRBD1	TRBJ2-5	TGTGCCAGCAGCCAGGGACAGGGTCGGCGCCAAGAGACCCAGTACTTC	CASSQGQGRRQETQYF
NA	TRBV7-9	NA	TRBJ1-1	TGTGCCAGCAGCTTCGGCAGGGGTACTACCATGAACACTGAAGCTTTCTTT	CASSFGRGTTMNTEAFF
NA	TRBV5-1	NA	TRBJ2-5	TGCGCCAGCCGGGATGACAGTCTAGGGACCCAGTACTTC	CASRDDSLGTQYF
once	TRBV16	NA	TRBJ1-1	TGTGCCAGCAGCCAATACGGCGGGAACACTGAAGCTTTCTTT	CASSQYGGNTEAFF
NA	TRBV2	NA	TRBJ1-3	TGTGCCAGCTCACCTTCAAGAGTCTCTGGAAACACCATATATTTT	CASSPSRVSGNTIYF
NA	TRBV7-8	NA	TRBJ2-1	TGTGCCAGCAGCCGAGCTTACGGACAGCCCTACAATGAGCAGTTCTTC	CASSRAYGQPYNEQFF
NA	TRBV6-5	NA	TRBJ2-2	TGTGCCAGCAGTTATTCGGGGAAATTCGGGGAGCTGTTTTTT	CASSYSGKFGELFF
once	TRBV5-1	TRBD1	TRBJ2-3	TGCGCCAGCAGCTTGGGTCCGACAGGGGGTACAGATACGCAGTATTTT	CASSLGPTGGTDTQYF
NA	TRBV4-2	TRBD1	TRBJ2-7	TGTGCCAGCAGCCTCAGACAGGGGACGGTCTACGAGCAGTACTTC	CASSLRQGTVYEQYF
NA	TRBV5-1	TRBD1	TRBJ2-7	TGCGCCAGCAGCCACGACCGTGACAGGGGGCTCGGTGAGCAGTACTTC	CASSHDRDRGLGEQYF
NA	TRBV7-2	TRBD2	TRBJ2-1	TGTGCCAGCAGCAAGGGACTAGCGGAGGGCGATGAGCAGTTCTTC	CASSKGLAEGDEQFF
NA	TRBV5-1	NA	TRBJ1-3	TGCGCCAGCAGCTTGGGGGGCAGGGATCCTGGAAACACCATATATTTT	CASSLGGRDPGNTIYF
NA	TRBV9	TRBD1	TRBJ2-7	TGTGCCAGCAGCGTAGGGACAGGAACTTACGAGCAGTACTTC	CASSVGTGTYEQYF
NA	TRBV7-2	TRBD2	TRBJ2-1	TGTGCCAGCAGCTTATCCGCGGGAGGGTCCTACAATGAGCAGTTCTTC	CASSLSAGGSYNEQFF
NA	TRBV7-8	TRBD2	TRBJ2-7	TGTGCCAGCAGCCTCCCGGGACTAGCTAGGGAGCAGTACTTC	CASSLPGLAREQYF
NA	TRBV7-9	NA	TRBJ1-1	TGTGCCAGCAGCTATGGAGGGAGGAACACTGAAGCTTTCTTT	CASSYGGRNTEAFF
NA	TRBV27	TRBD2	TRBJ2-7	TGTGCCAGCAGTTTATCCGCTAGCGGAAACTACGAGCAGTACTTC	CASSLSASGNYEQYF
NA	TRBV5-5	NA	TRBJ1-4	TGTGCCAGCAGCCACTTGGGGAGGGTAACTGAAAAACTGTTTTTT	CASSHLGRVTEKLFF
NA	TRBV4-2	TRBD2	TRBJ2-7	TGTGCCAGCAGCCAAGATCCCTCCGGGGGGGCAGCCTACGAGCAGTACTTC	CASSQDPSGGAAYEQYF
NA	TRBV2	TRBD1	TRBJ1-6	TGTGCCAGCAGTGTGGGACAGGGGCTAAATTCACCCCTCCACTTT	CASSVGQGLNSPLHF
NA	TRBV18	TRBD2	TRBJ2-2	TGTGCCAGCTCACCAGCGAGCGGGAGGTATACCGGGGAGCTGTTTTTT	CASSPASGRYTGELFF
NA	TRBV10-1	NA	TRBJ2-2	TGCGCCAGCAGGGAGGGAAGAACCGGGGAGCTGTTTTTT	CASREGRTGELFF
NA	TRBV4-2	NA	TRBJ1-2	TGTGCCAGCAGCCACTATTCGACCGCGTTCTATGGCTACACCTTC	CASSHYSTAFYGYTF
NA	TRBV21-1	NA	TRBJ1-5	TGTGCCAGCAGCAAAGGTCGGACAGGGGGCGGCAATCAGCCCCAGCATTTT	CASSKGRTGGGNQPQHF
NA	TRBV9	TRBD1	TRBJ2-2	TGTGCCAGCCGCGGGACAGGTAACACCGGGGAGCTGTTTTTT	CASRGTGNTGELFF
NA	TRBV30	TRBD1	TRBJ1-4	TGTGCCGGTAGTAGGGGGCGGGCTGAAAAACTGTTTTTT	CAGSRGRAEKLFF
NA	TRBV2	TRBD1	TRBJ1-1	TGTGCCAGCTCCCGGGACAGAATTATGAACACTGAAGCTTTCTTT	CASSRDRIMNTEAFF